This record concerns one T cell receptor beta chain sequence. Its cognate antigen is unknown. Profiling relied on immunoSEQ multiplex PCR, and the TCRdb table lists in-frame clones only, not all of them. This table holds tens of thousands of clones, 80% to 90% found once. The time point here: week 35, safety follow-up. Vaccination comprised doses that each held 300 ug of mutant IDH1 20-mer peptide, plus topical imiquimod. The data were taken from a study of a mutant IDH1 vaccine in newly diagnosed glioma. Study context: Vaccination was launched 4-6 weeks after radiotherapy alone, or with temozolomide cycles.

This CDR3 is 14 amino acids long. Sample: PBMCs, taken from a glioma patient whose treatment included an IDH1 peptide vaccine. The TCR was taken from a man aged 35 to 55 with glioma. The chain carries TRBV21-1 and TRBJ1-2. TRBV21-1 is recorded as a pseudogene. CDR3 protein: CASSKDYGKRTSSF. CDR3 nucleotides: TGTGCCAGCAGCAAAGACTATGGAAAGAGGACGTCGAGCTTC.